Listed below are T cell receptor beta chains from one sample, sequenced in a study of HIV-infected children after antiretroviral therapy interruption. One entry per CDR3 protein results from TCRdb running MiXCR on the 3' RACE reads. The sample contains approximately 95,000 distinct CDR3 sequences, 5.5% to 8.5% of which appear only once. Sequencing used CD45RA+ CD4+ T cells from PBMCs, pooled from several time points, obtained from a donor given antiretroviral therapy, either interrupted or continuous. Source of these receptors: a pool of human donors with HIV. The CDR3 runs from the conserved cysteine through the conserved F or W. The order of the fields is D gene, V gene, J gene, clone size, CDR3 protein, CDR3 DNA. The D gene is left open where the match is weak. The size of a clone is reported for some rows only, either as once, few or many, or as a class for expanded clones.

d_gene: TRBD1; v_gene: TRBV20-1; j_gene: TRBJ1-2; abundance: many; CDR3aa: CSARVTGGYGYTF; CDR3nt: TGCAGTGCTAGAGTAACAGGGGGCTATGGCTACACCTTC
d_gene: TRBD1; v_gene: TRBV11-2; j_gene: TRBJ2-6; abundance: many; CDR3aa: CASSLGQDGVLTF; CDR3nt: TGTGCCAGCAGCCTGGGACAGGATGGCGTCCTGACTTTC
d_gene: TRBD1; v_gene: TRBV19; j_gene: TRBJ2-2; abundance: many; CDR3aa: CASSPRDRSTGELFF; CDR3nt: TGTGCCAGTAGTCCCAGGGACAGGTCTACCGGGGAGCTGTTTTTT
d_gene: NA; v_gene: TRBV10-1; j_gene: TRBJ1-1; abundance: few; CDR3aa: CASSISPMNTEAFF; CDR3nt: TGCGCCAGCAGTATATCGCCCATGAACACTGAAGCTTTCTTT
d_gene: TRBD2; v_gene: TRBV12-3/TRBV12-4; j_gene: TRBJ2-5; abundance: once; CDR3aa: CASSFRLLAGEEETQYF; CDR3nt: TGTGCCAGCAGTTTTAGGTTACTAGCGGGGGAGGAAGAGACCCAGTACTTC
d_gene: NA; v_gene: TRBV24-1; j_gene: TRBJ2-3; abundance: few; CDR3aa: CATSDFTDTQYF; CDR3nt: TGTGCCACCAGTGATTTTACAGATACGCAGTATTTT
d_gene: TRBD1; v_gene: TRBV20-1; j_gene: TRBJ1-2; abundance: many; CDR3aa: CSATLQGYSGYTF; CDR3nt: TGCAGTGCTACTCTACAGGGGTATTCTGGCTACACCTTC
d_gene: TRBD1; v_gene: TRBV2; j_gene: TRBJ2-7; abundance: many; CDR3aa: CASSVQGAGEQYF; CDR3nt: TGTGCCAGCAGTGTTCAGGGGGCTGGCGAGCAGTACTTC
d_gene: NA; v_gene: TRBV18; j_gene: TRBJ1-1; abundance: few; CDR3aa: CASSPIREGEAFF; CDR3nt: TGTGCCAGCTCACCGATCAGGGAGGGTGAAGCTTTCTTT
d_gene: TRBD1; v_gene: TRBV6-5; j_gene: TRBJ2-5; abundance: many; CDR3aa: CASSSGQGGEETQYF; CDR3nt: TGTGCCAGCAGTTCGGGACAGGGTGGAGAAGAGACCCAGTACTTC
d_gene: NA; v_gene: TRBV10-3; j_gene: TRBJ1-1; abundance: many; CDR3aa: CAIAGPKNTEAFF; CDR3nt: TGTGCCATCGCGGGCCCCAAGAACACTGAAGCTTTCTTT
d_gene: NA; v_gene: TRBV18; j_gene: TRBJ2-7; abundance: many; CDR3aa: CASGARANYEQYF; CDR3nt: TGTGCCAGCGGGGCCAGGGCCAACTACGAGCAGTACTTC
d_gene: TRBD1; v_gene: TRBV20-1; j_gene: TRBJ2-4; abundance: many; CDR3aa: CSAPGQGDKNIQYF; CDR3nt: TGCAGTGCGCCGGGACAGGGAGACAAAAACATTCAGTACTTC
d_gene: NA; v_gene: TRBV9; j_gene: TRBJ1-4; abundance: NA; CDR3aa: CASSVGQSVEKLFF; CDR3nt: TGTGCCAGCAGCGTAGGCCAGTCGGTTGAAAAACTGTTTTTT
d_gene: NA; v_gene: TRBV12-3/TRBV12-4; j_gene: TRBJ1-6; abundance: few; CDR3aa: CASSPRGCANSPLHF; CDR3nt: TGTGCCAGCAGCCCTAGAGGCTGTGCTAATTCACCCCTCCACTTT
d_gene: TRBD1; v_gene: TRBV11-3; j_gene: TRBJ1-5; abundance: many; CDR3aa: CASRFRSGTGGGQPQHF; CDR3nt: TGTGCCAGCAGGTTCCGGTCCGGGACAGGGGGCGGTCAGCCCCAGCATTTT
d_gene: NA; v_gene: TRBV7-9; j_gene: TRBJ1-3; abundance: many; CDR3aa: CASSFLPGTSGNTIYF; CDR3nt: TGTGCCAGCAGCTTCCTCCCGGGGACCTCTGGAAACACCATATATTTT
d_gene: NA; v_gene: TRBV5-5; j_gene: TRBJ2-7; abundance: many; CDR3aa: CASSLNTYEQYF; CDR3nt: TGTGCCAGCAGCTTGAACACCTACGAGCAGTACTTC
d_gene: NA; v_gene: TRBV12-3/TRBV12-4; j_gene: TRBJ2-5; abundance: many; CDR3aa: CASSPGGNQETQYF; CDR3nt: TGTGCCAGCAGTCCTGGGGGGAATCAAGAGACCCAGTACTTC
d_gene: NA; v_gene: TRBV5-1; j_gene: TRBJ2-3; abundance: NA; CDR3aa: CASSLDVGGTDTQYF; CDR3nt: TGCGCCAGCAGCTTGGACGTGGGAGGAACAGATACGCAGTATTTT
d_gene: NA; v_gene: TRBV10-3; j_gene: TRBJ2-3; abundance: NA; CDR3aa: CATTRGMSTDTQYF; CDR3nt: TGTGCCACCACCCGGGGGATGAGCACAGATACGCAGTATTTT
d_gene: TRBD1; v_gene: TRBV29-1; j_gene: TRBJ2-7; abundance: few; CDR3aa: CSVRPGTGFGEQYF; CDR3nt: TGCAGCGTCCGTCCCGGGACAGGGTTCGGCGAGCAGTACTTC
d_gene: TRBD1; v_gene: TRBV25-1; j_gene: TRBJ1-2; abundance: many; CDR3aa: CASSEGQGDGYTF; CDR3nt: TGTGCCAGCAGTGAGGGACAGGGGGATGGCTACACCTTC
d_gene: NA; v_gene: TRBV3-1; j_gene: TRBJ2-3; abundance: many; CDR3aa: CASSQDRAPITDTQYF; CDR3nt: TGTGCCAGCAGCCAAGACAGGGCCCCCATTACAGATACGCAGTATTTT
d_gene: NA; v_gene: TRBV11-1; j_gene: TRBJ2-1; abundance: NA; CDR3aa: CASSLAGRPPFF; CDR3nt: TGTGCCAGCAGCTTGGCAGGCCGACCGCCGTTCTTC
d_gene: NA; v_gene: TRBV5-1; j_gene: TRBJ2-2; abundance: many; CDR3aa: CASRLSLNTGELFF; CDR3nt: TGCGCCAGCAGATTAAGTCTGAACACCGGGGAGCTGTTTTTT
d_gene: TRBD1; v_gene: TRBV5-1; j_gene: TRBJ2-3; abundance: NA; CDR3aa: CASGVGQSSADTQYF; CDR3nt: TGCGCCAGCGGCGTGGGACAGTCGAGCGCAGATACGCAGTATTTT
d_gene: NA; v_gene: TRBV7-9; j_gene: TRBJ2-4; abundance: few; CDR3aa: CASSLASADIQYF; CDR3nt: TGTGCCAGCAGCTTAGCGTCAGCGGACATTCAGTACTTC
d_gene: NA; v_gene: TRBV13; j_gene: TRBJ2-3; abundance: many; CDR3aa: CASSLVHLPPDTQYF; CDR3nt: TGTGCCAGCAGCTTAGTCCACCTCCCCCCAGATACGCAGTATTTT
d_gene: NA; v_gene: TRBV7-6; j_gene: TRBJ2-7; abundance: many; CDR3aa: CASSLGPEQYF; CDR3nt: TGTGCCAGCAGCTTAGGCCCCGAGCAGTACTTC
d_gene: TRBD2; v_gene: TRBV6-1; j_gene: TRBJ2-1; abundance: many; CDR3aa: CASRSVSGGSSYNEQFF; CDR3nt: TGTGCCAGCAGGTCCGTGAGCGGGGGGAGCTCCTACAATGAGCAGTTCTTC
d_gene: TRBD2; v_gene: TRBV24-1; j_gene: TRBJ2-3; abundance: many; CDR3aa: CATRRAGGATDTQYF; CDR3nt: TGTGCCACCAGGAGAGCGGGAGGGGCGACAGATACGCAGTATTTT
d_gene: NA; v_gene: TRBV5-1; j_gene: TRBJ2-1; abundance: NA; CDR3aa: CASSLGGGQSNNEQFF; CDR3nt: TGCGCCAGCAGCTTGGGAGGTGGACAGAGCAACAATGAGCAGTTCTTC
d_gene: NA; v_gene: TRBV29-1; j_gene: TRBJ1-1; abundance: many; CDR3aa: CSAGGVVGNTEAFF; CDR3nt: TGCAGCGCGGGGGGGGTTGTAGGGAACACTGAAGCTTTCTTT
d_gene: NA; v_gene: TRBV4-2; j_gene: TRBJ2-6; abundance: many; CDR3aa: CASSVLVKGTSGANVLTF; CDR3nt: TGTGCCAGCAGCGTTCTCGTAAAGGGCACCTCTGGGGCCAACGTCCTGACTTTC
d_gene: TRBD2; v_gene: TRBV12-3/TRBV12-4; j_gene: TRBJ2-3; abundance: NA; CDR3aa: CASGLGILAGGQTDTQYF; CDR3nt: TGTGCTAGTGGTTTGGGGATTCTAGCGGGGGGGCAGACAGATACGCAGTATTTT
d_gene: NA; v_gene: TRBV24-1; j_gene: TRBJ2-7; abundance: few; CDR3aa: CATSEDYEQYF; CDR3nt: TGTGCCACCAGTGAGGACTACGAGCAGTACTTC
d_gene: TRBD1; v_gene: TRBV12-3/TRBV12-4; j_gene: TRBJ2-3; abundance: few; CDR3aa: CASSRIDRADTQYF; CDR3nt: TGTGCCAGCAGCCGAATCGACAGGGCAGATACGCAGTATTTT
d_gene: NA; v_gene: TRBV9; j_gene: TRBJ1-2; abundance: NA; CDR3aa: CASSVDLGVRPGGYTF; CDR3nt: TGTGCCAGCAGCGTCGACTTAGGGGTCCGCCCCGGTGGCTACACCTTC
d_gene: TRBD1; v_gene: TRBV2; j_gene: TRBJ2-1; abundance: few; CDR3aa: CASSDRTGGNEQFF; CDR3nt: TGTGCCAGCAGTGACCGGACAGGGGGCAATGAGCAGTTCTTC
d_gene: TRBD1; v_gene: TRBV2; j_gene: TRBJ2-1; abundance: NA; CDR3aa: CASSTGQSFPNEQFF; CDR3nt: TGTGCCAGCAGTACGGGACAGTCGTTTCCCAATGAGCAGTTCTTC
d_gene: NA; v_gene: TRBV6-2/TRBV6-3; j_gene: TRBJ1-1; abundance: many; CDR3aa: CASSYGGTETEAFF; CDR3nt: TGTGCCAGCAGTTACGGGGGTACGGAGACTGAAGCTTTCTTT
d_gene: NA; v_gene: TRBV7-8; j_gene: TRBJ2-7; abundance: few; CDR3aa: CASSAPGTPSSYEQYF; CDR3nt: TGTGCCAGCAGCGCTCCCGGGACTCCGAGCTCCTACGAGCAGTACTTC
d_gene: TRBD2; v_gene: TRBV10-3; j_gene: TRBJ2-5; abundance: many; CDR3aa: CAISEGLAGETQYF; CDR3nt: TGTGCCATCAGTGAAGGACTAGCGGGAGAGACCCAGTACTTC
d_gene: TRBD1; v_gene: TRBV29-1; j_gene: TRBJ2-5; abundance: many; CDR3aa: CSATGETETQYF; CDR3nt: TGCAGCGCTACAGGGGAGACAGAGACCCAGTACTTC
d_gene: NA; v_gene: TRBV10-3; j_gene: TRBJ1-3; abundance: few; CDR3aa: CAIRPTGYSGNTIYF; CDR3nt: TGTGCCATCAGGCCGACAGGTTACTCTGGAAACACCATATATTTT
d_gene: NA; v_gene: TRBV28; j_gene: TRBJ2-2; abundance: many; CDR3aa: CASNWGGYGELFF; CDR3nt: TGTGCCAGCAATTGGGGCGGATACGGGGAGCTGTTTTTT
d_gene: NA; v_gene: TRBV12-3/TRBV12-4; j_gene: TRBJ2-2; abundance: many; CDR3aa: CASSLSSGIGELFF; CDR3nt: TGTGCCAGCAGTTTAAGCTCTGGGATTGGGGAGCTGTTTTTT
d_gene: TRBD1; v_gene: TRBV20-1; j_gene: TRBJ2-2; abundance: many; CDR3aa: CSARDLDRTNTGELFF; CDR3nt: TGCAGTGCTAGAGATTTGGACAGGACGAACACCGGGGAGCTGTTTTTT
d_gene: TRBD1; v_gene: TRBV11-2; j_gene: TRBJ2-3; abundance: few; CDR3aa: CAEGRTGSTDTQYF; CDR3nt: TGTGCCGAAGGGAGGACAGGGTCAACAGATACGCAGTATTTT
d_gene: NA; v_gene: TRBV6-5; j_gene: TRBJ2-1; abundance: NA; CDR3aa: CASSPGGGDSSYNEQFF; CDR3nt: TGTGCCAGCAGTCCGGGGGGGGGGGACAGCTCCTACAATGAGCAGTTCTTC
d_gene: NA; v_gene: TRBV20-1; j_gene: TRBJ2-3; abundance: NA; CDR3aa: CSARGPRSDRPFTDTQYF; CDR3nt: TGCAGTGCTAGAGGACCCCGCTCGGACAGACCGTTCACAGATACGCAGTATTTT
d_gene: NA; v_gene: TRBV18; j_gene: TRBJ1-6; abundance: few; CDR3aa: CASSPTDRRLNSPLHF; CDR3nt: TGTGCCAGCTCACCAACAGACAGGCGCCTAAATTCACCCCTCCACTTT
d_gene: NA; v_gene: TRBV4-1; j_gene: TRBJ2-1; abundance: many; CDR3aa: CASSQVIEREQFF; CDR3nt: TGCGCCAGCAGCCAAGTAATCGAACGTGAGCAGTTCTTC
d_gene: TRBD1; v_gene: TRBV28; j_gene: TRBJ2-7; abundance: many; CDR3aa: CASSIPGQGAREQYF; CDR3nt: TGTGCCAGCAGTATCCCGGGACAGGGGGCAAGGGAGCAGTACTTC
d_gene: NA; v_gene: TRBV6-5; j_gene: TRBJ2-5; abundance: many; CDR3aa: CASRTSGEETQYF; CDR3nt: TGTGCCAGCAGGACTTCAGGGGAAGAGACCCAGTACTTC
d_gene: NA; v_gene: TRBV20-1; j_gene: TRBJ1-1; abundance: many; CDR3aa: CSARGVGGTEAFF; CDR3nt: TGCAGTGCTAGAGGGGTAGGGGGCACTGAAGCTTTCTTT
d_gene: TRBD2; v_gene: TRBV5-4; j_gene: TRBJ2-3; abundance: many; CDR3aa: CASSLRTSGSADTQYF; CDR3nt: TGTGCCAGCAGCTTACGGACTAGCGGGAGCGCAGATACGCAGTATTTT
d_gene: NA; v_gene: TRBV4-1; j_gene: TRBJ2-5; abundance: NA; CDR3aa: CASSQDLGSAGEETQYF; CDR3nt: TGCGCCAGCAGCCAAGACTTAGGATCGGCTGGAGAAGAGACCCAGTACTTC